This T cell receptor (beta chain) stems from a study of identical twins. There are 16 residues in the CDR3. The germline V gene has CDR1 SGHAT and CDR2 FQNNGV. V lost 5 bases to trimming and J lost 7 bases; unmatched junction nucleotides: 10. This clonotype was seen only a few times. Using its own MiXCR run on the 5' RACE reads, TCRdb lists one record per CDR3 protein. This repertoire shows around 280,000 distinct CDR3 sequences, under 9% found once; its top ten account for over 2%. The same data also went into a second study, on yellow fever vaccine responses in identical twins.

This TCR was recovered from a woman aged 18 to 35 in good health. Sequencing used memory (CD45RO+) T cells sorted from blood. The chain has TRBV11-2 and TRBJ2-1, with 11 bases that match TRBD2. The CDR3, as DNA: TGTGCCAGCAGCGCCATAGCGGGAGGGCCGGCTAATGAGCAGTTCTTC. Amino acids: CASSAIAGGPANEQFF.